The present entry profiles one TCR beta chain with its context. Its antigen is currently unknown. Germline V CDR1 and CDR2: MNHNY, SVGAGI (reference sequence). The CDR3 totals 15 residues. V was trimmed by 5 bases and J by 0 bases, leaving 11 bases between them. This sample was included in a study of persistence of HIV-infected CD4 T cells. Looking at the study overall: Up to about 200 mL blood was drawn at multiple time points; a couple of donors had single-time leukapheresis.

Lysates of CMV-infected fibroblasts at roughly 10 ug/mL stimulated these cells. Memory cells lacking CD40L and CD69 with high CD45RO were sorted. These HIV-1-infected adults initiated suppressive ART in chronic infection. CD8-depleted PBMCs were stimulated about 19 hours with anti-CD28/CD49d costimulation, CD40-blocking antibody and enfuvirtide. The immunoSEQ assay was version 4, run in survey mode. The protocol was immunoSEQ multiplex PCR, while the TCRdb copy is restricted to in-frame clones and leaves out a portion. Among approximately 30,000 clones listed, 82% were seen once. Sequenced material: CD4+ T cells sorted from PBMCs after approximately 20-hour stimulation, taken from a patient who received antiretroviral therapy. This rearrangement joins TRBV6-6 to TRBJ2-1; no clear D gene. The TCR was taken from an adult woman with HIV who was CMV-seropositive. CDR3 sequence reads: CASSLQESSYNEQFF. The CDR3 DNA reads as TGTGCCAGCAGTCTTCAGGAGAGCTCCTACAATGAGCAGTTCTTC.